Described below is a single TCR beta chain sequence and its context. The data derive from a study of blood T cell repertoires in COVID-19. Across the whole study: Spain, Italy and the United States supplied samples that represented acute and convalescent COVID-19. The analysed material was cDNA or gDNA that came from T cells, B-cell-depleted T cells, or PBMCs.

Profiling relied on immunoSEQ multiplex PCR, and the TCRdb table lists in-frame clones only, not all of them. The sample comprises some 100,000 clones, 65% to 90% of which are singletons, and less than 8% rests with the top ten. The CDR3 runs 18 residues. Germline V gives CDR1 SGHVS, CDR2 FNYEAQ. V was pared by 5 bases and J by 0 bases, with 8 bases of the junction left unmatched. The TCR originated in a woman aged 80 or over with active or convalescent COVID-19. The chain has TRBV7-6 and TRBJ2-1; 12 bases match TRBD2. Material: peripheral blood. The CDR3 DNA reads TGTGCCAGCAGCCCAGGACTAGCGGGGCCTAACTCCTACAATGAGCAGTTCTTC. It yields the protein CASSPGLAGPNSYNEQFF.